This T cell receptor (beta chain) stems from a study of neurological immune-mediated disorders. The study, taken as a whole, reports: HTLV-1-associated myelopathy had the most TCR clonal expansion, and multiple sclerosis had the least, less than healthy controls. No expanded-clone CDR3 amino acid sequence recurred across subjects, suggesting private TCR-beta repertoires.

MiXCR, applied by TCRdb to the 5' RACE reads, yields one record per CDR3 protein. The sample records fewer than 80,000 distinct CDR3 sequences, 4% to 6% being singletons. PBMCs stored at -80 C, numbering 2 million, were the origin of the unsorted libraries. This clonotype was counted many times. No antigen is known for it. The V and J ends lost 2 bases and 7 bases respectively, with 2 bases between them. This CDR3 has 11 residues. The V gene's germline CDR1 is MGHDK and CDR2 SYGVNS. The source is a woman aged 25 to 39 with multiple sclerosis. Sequencing used PBMCs. This chain links TRBV25-1 with TRBJ2-2; D is undetermined. The CDR3 here is CASSEGGELFF. CDR3 in DNA: TGTGCCAGCAGTGAAGGCGGGGAGCTGTTTTTT.